The 3 T cell receptor beta chains presented below share a single source sample, sequenced in a study of T-cell memory formation after mild COVID-19. Via MiXCR, TCRdb re-called the 5' RACE reads, giving one row per CDR3 protein. This sample has approximately 100,000 distinct CDR3 sequences, with more than 9.5% found just once. The sample taken for sequencing was PBMCs or a T cell subset sorted from them (not recorded which). The receptors come from a man younger than 30 who had mild COVID-19 (a few samples of this study predate the infection). Cell type and time point are not known.

J is TRBJ1-2 and V is TRBV12-3 or TRBV12-4; D is uncertain. With 8 bases removed from V and 7 bases from J, the gap between germline ends came to 2 bases. The CDR3 spans 8 residues. The CDR3 nucleotides read TGTGCCAGCGGTGGCTACACCTTC. Protein: CASGGYTF.

This clonotype was picked up one time. Relative to the germline gene, one junction end is altered; a read error may explain this. The gene calls are TRBV7-9 and TRBJ2-5, with TRBD2 matching 8 bases. Per the germline V gene, CDR1 is SEHNR and CDR2 is FQNEAQ (reference sequence). There are 15 residues in the CDR3. This chain's CDR3 is CASSSPRGGEETEYF. CDR3 DNA: TGTGCCAGCAGCTCCCCCCGGGGGGGTGAGGAGACCGAGTACTTC.

The chain carries TRBV12-5 and TRBJ1-6, with 7 nucleotides matching TRBD1. CDR1 and CDR2 from the germline V gene are LGHNT and FRNRAP. The CDR3 covers 15 residues. The V gene end was trimmed by 3 bases and the J gene end by 7 bases; junction bases not matched to a gene: 6. The CDR3 nucleotides are TGTGCTAGTGGTTTAGGGGGCTTCTGGAATTCACCCCTCCACTTT. It is translated as CASGLGGFWNSPLHF.